This TCR beta chain originates from a study of post-analysis software for immune sequencing data. Study-level background: Relapsing-remitting, secondary progressive and progressive-relapsing forms made up the multiple sclerosis disease courses.

This clonotype was counted at least ten times. No antigen is known for it. The CDR3 spans 14 residues. Trimming removed 1 base at V and 5 bases at J, with 11 bases between. The study's findings and limits: By F measure, strong co-clustering occurred among samples prepared in the same batch. When compared against controls, multiple sclerosis patients showed significantly lower normalized Chao1 diversity. Elevated frequency relative to controls characterized a handful of TRBV segments in patients, TRBV5-6, TRBV5-1 and TRBV20-1 among them.

Carried by the TCR beta cDNA libraries were unique molecular identifiers. Out of roughly 0.95 to 11 million T cells, about 520,000 cDNA molecules were generated. TCRdb reprocessed the PCR reads via MiXCR and lists one record per CDR3 protein. In the table there are fewer than 700,000 distinct CDR3 sequences, roughly two fifths of which are singletons. The gene calls are TRBV12-3 or TRBV12-4 and TRBJ2-5, with a weak D call TRBD2 (6 bases). The sequence derives from a girl aged 5-17 years with multiple sclerosis. The sample was blood. The CDR3 spells CASSLVGGRETQYF. In nucleotides, the CDR3 is TGTGCCAGCAGTTTAGTGGGGGGTAGGGAGACCCAGTACTTC.